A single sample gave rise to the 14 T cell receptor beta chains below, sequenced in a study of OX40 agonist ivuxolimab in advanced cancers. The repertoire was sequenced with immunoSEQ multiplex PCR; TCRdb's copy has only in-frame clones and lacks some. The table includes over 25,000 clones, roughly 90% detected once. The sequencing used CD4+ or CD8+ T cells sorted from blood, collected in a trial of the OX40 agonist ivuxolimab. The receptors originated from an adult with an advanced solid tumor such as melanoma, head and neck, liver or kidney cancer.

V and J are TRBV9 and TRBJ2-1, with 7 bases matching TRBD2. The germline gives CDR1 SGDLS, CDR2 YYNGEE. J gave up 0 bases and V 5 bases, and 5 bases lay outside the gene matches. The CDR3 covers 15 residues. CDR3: CASSEAGSSYNEQFF. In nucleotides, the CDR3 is TGTGCCAGCAGTGAAGCGGGGAGCTCCTACAATGAGCAGTTCTTC. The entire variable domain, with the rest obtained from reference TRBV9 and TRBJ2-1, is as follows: DSGVTQTPKHLITATGQRVTLRCSPRSGDLSVYWYQQSLDQGLQFLIQYYNGEERAKGNILERFSAQQFPDLHSELNLSSLELGDSALYFCASSEAGSSYNEQFFGPGTRLTVL.

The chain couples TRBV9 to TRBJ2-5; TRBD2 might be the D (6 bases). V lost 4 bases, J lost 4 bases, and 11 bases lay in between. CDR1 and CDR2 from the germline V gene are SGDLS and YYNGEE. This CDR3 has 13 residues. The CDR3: CASSSGGLETQYF. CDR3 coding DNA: TGTGCCAGCAGCTCCGGAGGGCTAGAGACCCAGTACTTC.

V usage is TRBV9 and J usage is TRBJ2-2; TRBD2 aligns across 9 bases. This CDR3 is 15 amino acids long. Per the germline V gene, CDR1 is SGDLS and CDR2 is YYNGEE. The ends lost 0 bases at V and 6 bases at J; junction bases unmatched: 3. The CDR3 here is CASSVGGGAPGELFF. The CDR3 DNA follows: TGTGCCAGCAGCGTAGGCGGGGGGGCCCCCGGGGAGCTGTTTTTT.

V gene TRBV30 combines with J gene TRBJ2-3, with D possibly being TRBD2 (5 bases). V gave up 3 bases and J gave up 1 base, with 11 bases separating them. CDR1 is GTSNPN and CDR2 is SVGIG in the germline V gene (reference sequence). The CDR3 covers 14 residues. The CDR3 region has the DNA TGTGCCTGGAGCCTGACCGGGGGCACAGATACGCAGTATTTT. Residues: CAWSLTGGTDTQYF.

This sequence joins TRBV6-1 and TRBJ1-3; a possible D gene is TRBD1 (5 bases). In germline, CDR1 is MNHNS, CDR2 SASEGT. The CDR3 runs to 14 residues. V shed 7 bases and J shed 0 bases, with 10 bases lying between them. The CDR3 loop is CASTDRGSGNTIYF. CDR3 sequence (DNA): TGTGCCAGCACCGACAGAGGCTCTGGAAACACCATATATTTT.

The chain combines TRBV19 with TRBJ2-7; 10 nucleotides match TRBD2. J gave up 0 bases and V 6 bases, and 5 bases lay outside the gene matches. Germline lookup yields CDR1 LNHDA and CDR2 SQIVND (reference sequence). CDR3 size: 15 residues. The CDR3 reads CASRQLAGPSYEQYF. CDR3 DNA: TGTGCCAGTAGACAACTAGCGGGGCCCTCCTACGAGCAGTACTTC.

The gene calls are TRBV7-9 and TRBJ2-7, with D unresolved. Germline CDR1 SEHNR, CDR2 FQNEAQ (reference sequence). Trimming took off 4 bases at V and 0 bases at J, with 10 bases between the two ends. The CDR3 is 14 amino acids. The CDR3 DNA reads TGTGCCAGCAGCTCCCGGACGGTCTCCTACGAGCAGTACTTC. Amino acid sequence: CASSSRTVSYEQYF.

The CDR3 region has the DNA TGTGCCAGCAGCCCTAGGGGGAGCTCCTACAATGAGCAGTTCTTC. Protein: CASSPRGSSYNEQFF. V and J are TRBV27 and TRBJ2-1; D is perhaps TRBD1 (6 bases). The ends were cut back, 6 bases at V and 0 bases at J, with 12 bases in the middle. The germline gives CDR1 MNHEY, CDR2 SMNVEV (reference sequence). This CDR3 has 15 amino acids.

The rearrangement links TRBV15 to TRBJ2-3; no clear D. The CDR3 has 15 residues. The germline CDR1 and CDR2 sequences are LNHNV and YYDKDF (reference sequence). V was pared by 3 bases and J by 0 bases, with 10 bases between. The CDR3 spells CATSSQTTSTDTQYF. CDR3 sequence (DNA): TGTGCCACCAGCAGTCAAACTACTAGCACAGATACGCAGTATTTT.

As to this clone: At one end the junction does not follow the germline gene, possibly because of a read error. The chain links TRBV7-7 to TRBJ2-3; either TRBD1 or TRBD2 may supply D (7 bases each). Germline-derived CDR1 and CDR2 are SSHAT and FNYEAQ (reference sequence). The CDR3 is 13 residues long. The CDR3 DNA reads TGTGCTAGCAGCTCCAGGGGGGGAGATACGCAGTATTTT. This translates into CASSSRGGDTQYF. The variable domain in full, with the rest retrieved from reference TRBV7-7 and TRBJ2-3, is GAGVSQSPRYKVTKRGQDVTLRCDPISSHATLYWYQQALGQGPEFLTYFNYEAQPDKSGLPSDRFSAERPEGSISTLTIQRTEQRDSAMYRCASSSRGGDTQYFGPGTRLTVL.

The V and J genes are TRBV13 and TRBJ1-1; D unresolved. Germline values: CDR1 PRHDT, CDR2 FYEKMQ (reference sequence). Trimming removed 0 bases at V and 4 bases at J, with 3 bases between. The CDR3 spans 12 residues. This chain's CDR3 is CASSLGITEAFF. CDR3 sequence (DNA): TGTGCCAGCAGCTTAGGGATCACTGAAGCTTTCTTT.

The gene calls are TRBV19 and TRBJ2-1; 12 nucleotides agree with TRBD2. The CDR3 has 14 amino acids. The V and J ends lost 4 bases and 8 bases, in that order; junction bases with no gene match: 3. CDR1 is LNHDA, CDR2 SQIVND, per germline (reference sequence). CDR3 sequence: CASSTLAGGDEQFF. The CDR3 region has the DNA TGTGCCAGTAGTACCCTAGCGGGAGGGGATGAGCAGTTCTTC.

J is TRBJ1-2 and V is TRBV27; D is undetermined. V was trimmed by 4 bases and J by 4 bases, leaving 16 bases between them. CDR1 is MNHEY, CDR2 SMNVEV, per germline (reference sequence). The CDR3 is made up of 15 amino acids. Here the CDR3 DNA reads TGTGCCAGCAGTTCCCCTAATGGACGGAGCTATGGCTACACCTTC. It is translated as CASSSPNGRSYGYTF.

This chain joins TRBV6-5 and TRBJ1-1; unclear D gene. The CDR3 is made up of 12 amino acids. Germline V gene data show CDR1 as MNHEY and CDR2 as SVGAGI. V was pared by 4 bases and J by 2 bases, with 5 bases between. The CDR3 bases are TGTGCCAGCAGTTCGGGAAACACTGAAGCTTTCTTT. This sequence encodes CASSSGNTEAFF.